Listed below are T cell receptor beta chains from one sample, sequenced in a study of blood T cell repertoires in COVID-19. Sequencing used immunoSEQ multiplex PCR; TCRdb keeps in-frame clones, though not all of them. The sample contains about 330,000 clones, approximately 89% of which appear only once. Source material: PBMCs or T cells enriched from blood (not recorded which). The receptors were sampled from a man aged 25-45 years who had recovered from COVID-19. Both conserved end residues are part of each CDR3. D genes are given only for firm matches. Clone size is shown for a subset of rows, as once, few, many or a class of expanded clone.

v_call: TRBV28
j_call: TRBJ1-2
d_call: TRBD1
clone_size: .
cdr3_aa: CASSLSQGGYGYTF
cdr3_nt: TGTGCCAGCAGTTTATCACAGGGGGGCTATGGCTACACCTTC

v_call: TRBV28
j_call: TRBJ1-2
d_call: .
clone_size: .
cdr3_aa: CASRPGLTTRGYTF
cdr3_nt: TGTGCCAGCAGGCCTGGTCTCACTACAAGAGGCTACACCTTC

v_call: TRBV5-1
j_call: TRBJ2-7
d_call: TRBD2
clone_size: once
cdr3_aa: CASSLAGGSYEQYF
cdr3_nt: TGCGCCAGCAGCTTGGCGGGGGGGTCCTACGAGCAGTACTTC

v_call: TRBV5-1
j_call: TRBJ2-1
d_call: TRBD2
clone_size: .
cdr3_aa: CASSPGGSYNEQFF
cdr3_nt: TGCGCCAGCAGCCCGGGGGGCTCCTACAATGAGCAGTTCTTC

v_call: TRBV5-1
j_call: TRBJ2-7
d_call: .
clone_size: few
cdr3_aa: CASSFTSSYEQYF
cdr3_nt: TGCGCCAGCAGCTTCACAAGCTCCTACGAGCAGTACTTC

v_call: TRBV6-5
j_call: TRBJ2-5
d_call: TRBD2
clone_size: few
cdr3_aa: CASRRLAGQETQYF
cdr3_nt: TGTGCCAGCCGAAGACTAGCGGGACAAGAGACCCAGTACTTC

v_call: TRBV2
j_call: TRBJ2-2
d_call: TRBD2
clone_size: once
cdr3_aa: CASSGLAVSGELFF
cdr3_nt: TGTGCCAGCAGTGGACTAGCGGTTTCCGGGGAGCTGTTTTTT

v_call: TRBV30
j_call: TRBJ1-1
d_call: TRBD1
clone_size: .
cdr3_aa: CAWSGDSETEAFF
cdr3_nt: TGTGCCTGGAGTGGGGACAGTGAGACTGAAGCTTTCTTT

v_call: TRBV19
j_call: TRBJ1-1
d_call: .
clone_size: .
cdr3_aa: CASEDSLNTEAFF
cdr3_nt: TGTGCCAGTGAGGACAGTCTGAACACTGAAGCTTTCTTT

v_call: TRBV5-1
j_call: TRBJ2-1
d_call: .
clone_size: .
cdr3_aa: CASSLSNNEQFF
cdr3_nt: TGCGCCAGCAGCTTGTCAAACAATGAGCAGTTCTTC

v_call: TRBV28
j_call: TRBJ1-5
d_call: TRBD1
clone_size: .
cdr3_aa: CASTGQGLNQPQHF
cdr3_nt: TGTGCCAGCACTGGACAGGGGTTAAATCAGCCCCAGCATTTT

v_call: TRBV2
j_call: TRBJ2-3
d_call: TRBD2
clone_size: once
cdr3_aa: CASTNGLAGLEDTQYF
cdr3_nt: TGTGCCAGCACTAACGGACTAGCGGGGTTAGAGGATACGCAGTATTTT

v_call: TRBV24-1
j_call: TRBJ1-6
d_call: .
clone_size: .
cdr3_aa: CATMVQVYNSPLHF
cdr3_nt: TGTGCCACCATGGTACAGGTCTATAATTCACCCCTCCACTTT

v_call: TRBV4-2
j_call: TRBJ2-7
d_call: .
clone_size: once
cdr3_aa: CASSQELAFTYEQYF
cdr3_nt: TGTGCCAGCAGCCAAGAGCTAGCGTTCACCTACGAGCAGTACTTC

v_call: TRBV7-9
j_call: TRBJ1-3
d_call: TRBD1
clone_size: .
cdr3_aa: CASSFGTGPIYF
cdr3_nt: TGTGCCAGCAGCTTCGGGACAGGGCCCATATATTTT

v_call: TRBV28
j_call: TRBJ2-3
d_call: .
clone_size: .
cdr3_aa: CASSFLSLSTDTQYF
cdr3_nt: TGTGCCAGCAGTTTTTTGTCCCTAAGCACAGATACGCAGTATTTT

v_call: TRBV28
j_call: TRBJ2-2
d_call: TRBD2
clone_size: .
cdr3_aa: CAIMLAGSNTGELFF
cdr3_nt: TGTGCCATTATGCTAGCGGGTTCGAACACCGGGGAGCTGTTTTTT

v_call: TRBV18
j_call: TRBJ2-1
d_call: TRBD2
clone_size: .
cdr3_aa: CASSPPIAGGPSNEQFF
cdr3_nt: TGTGCCAGCTCACCTCCTATAGCGGGGGGGCCGAGTAATGAGCAGTTCTTC

v_call: TRBV2
j_call: TRBJ1-5
d_call: TRBD1
clone_size: .
cdr3_aa: CASGWTGSLYQPQHF
cdr3_nt: TGTGCCAGCGGATGGACAGGTTCTCTGTATCAGCCCCAGCATTTT

v_call: TRBV19
j_call: TRBJ2-1
d_call: TRBD2
clone_size: .
cdr3_aa: CASSGGADNEQFF
cdr3_nt: TGTGCCAGTAGCGGGGGGGCTGATAATGAGCAGTTCTTC

v_call: TRBV11-2
j_call: TRBJ1-2
d_call: .
clone_size: .
cdr3_aa: CASSAGLGIGYTF
cdr3_nt: TGTGCCAGCAGCGCAGGACTCGGGATTGGCTACACCTTC

v_call: TRBV27
j_call: TRBJ2-7
d_call: TRBD1
clone_size: .
cdr3_aa: CASSFRQGGSYEQYF
cdr3_nt: TGTGCCAGCAGTTTCCGACAGGGGGGATCCTACGAGCAGTACTTC

v_call: TRBV18
j_call: TRBJ1-4
d_call: TRBD1
clone_size: .
cdr3_aa: CASSPSTGGGEKLFF
cdr3_nt: TGTGCCAGCTCACCCTCGACAGGGGGTGGCGAAAAACTGTTTTTT

v_call: TRBV28
j_call: TRBJ1-1
d_call: .
clone_size: once
cdr3_aa: CASSTLDKISTEAFF
cdr3_nt: TGTGCCAGCAGTACCCTGGACAAGATATCAACTGAAGCTTTCTTT

v_call: TRBV12-3/TRBV12-4
j_call: TRBJ1-2
d_call: .
clone_size: .
cdr3_aa: CASSPRKFYGYTF
cdr3_nt: TGTGCCAGCAGCCCCAGGAAGTTCTATGGCTACACCTTC

v_call: TRBV21-1
j_call: TRBJ1-2
d_call: .
clone_size: few
cdr3_aa: CASSAQRDRGESLDYGYTF
cdr3_nt: TGTGCCAGCAGCGCCCAAAGGGACAGGGGTGAATCGCTGGACTATGGCTACACCTTC

v_call: TRBV7-9
j_call: TRBJ2-2
d_call: TRBD2
clone_size: .
cdr3_aa: CASRQRGLANTGELFF
cdr3_nt: TGTGCCAGCAGACAACGGGGACTAGCGAACACCGGGGAGCTGTTTTTT

v_call: TRBV4-2
j_call: TRBJ2-5
d_call: .
clone_size: .
cdr3_aa: CASSQDPSEEGETQYF
cdr3_nt: TGTGCCAGCAGCCAAGATCCTAGCGAGGAGGGGGAGACCCAGTACTTC

v_call: TRBV21-1
j_call: TRBJ2-3
d_call: .
clone_size: once
cdr3_aa: CASSRNGSGSTDTQYF
cdr3_nt: TGTGCCAGCAGCCGGAACGGGAGCGGGAGCACAGATACGCAGTATTTT

v_call: TRBV5-1
j_call: TRBJ2-5
d_call: TRBD1
clone_size: .
cdr3_aa: CASSPGQGKETQYF
cdr3_nt: TGCGCCAGCAGCCCGGGACAGGGAAAAGAGACCCAGTACTTC

v_call: TRBV7-8
j_call: TRBJ1-6
d_call: .
clone_size: once
cdr3_aa: CASSLDRGNSPLHF
cdr3_nt: TGTGCCAGCAGCTTAGATAGGGGTAATTCACCCCTCCACTTT

v_call: TRBV10-3
j_call: TRBJ2-3
d_call: TRBD2
clone_size: .
cdr3_aa: CAISESGSGGADTQYF
cdr3_nt: TGTGCCATCAGTGAGTCCGGGAGCGGGGGGGCAGATACGCAGTATTTT

v_call: TRBV7-2
j_call: TRBJ2-3
d_call: .
clone_size: once
cdr3_aa: CASSQRVADTQYF
cdr3_nt: TGTGCCAGCAGCCAACGGGTCGCAGATACGCAGTATTTT

v_call: TRBV5-1
j_call: TRBJ1-6
d_call: TRBD1
clone_size: .
cdr3_aa: CASSAQGTDNSPLHF
cdr3_nt: TGCGCCAGCTCCGCCCAGGGGACAGATAATTCACCCCTCCACTTT

v_call: TRBV28
j_call: TRBJ2-1
d_call: TRBD1
clone_size: once
cdr3_aa: CASSLTGVLGNNEQFF
cdr3_nt: TGTGCCAGCAGTCTAACAGGGGTCTTGGGTAACAATGAGCAGTTCTTC

v_call: TRBV7-3
j_call: TRBJ2-2
d_call: .
clone_size: .
cdr3_aa: CASSLNPGANTGELFF
cdr3_nt: TGTGCCAGCAGCTTAAATCCGGGGGCGAACACCGGGGAGCTGTTTTTT

v_call: TRBV10-3
j_call: TRBJ2-7
d_call: .
clone_size: once
cdr3_aa: CAISESQGRRNEQYF
cdr3_nt: TGTGCCATCAGTGAGTCACAGGGGAGGAGGAACGAGCAGTACTTC

v_call: TRBV2
j_call: TRBJ1-1
d_call: .
clone_size: .
cdr3_aa: CASSDGGVGDTEAFF
cdr3_nt: TGTGCCAGCAGTGACGGGGGAGTTGGGGACACTGAAGCTTTCTTT

v_call: TRBV6-5
j_call: TRBJ1-1
d_call: .
clone_size: few
cdr3_aa: CASSKIQGIGTEAFF
cdr3_nt: TGTGCCAGCAGCAAGATTCAGGGGATCGGCACTGAAGCTTTCTTT

v_call: TRBV6-5
j_call: TRBJ1-1
d_call: .
clone_size: .
cdr3_aa: CASSPTQRQFTEAFF
cdr3_nt: TGTGCCAGCAGTCCAACCCAGCGACAGTTCACTGAAGCTTTCTTT

v_call: TRBV11-2
j_call: TRBJ2-1
d_call: .
clone_size: .
cdr3_aa: CASSSHGAAAYNEQFF
cdr3_nt: TGTGCCAGCAGCTCCCACGGCGCGGCCGCTTACAATGAGCAGTTCTTC

v_call: TRBV7-2
j_call: TRBJ2-7
d_call: TRBD2
clone_size: .
cdr3_aa: CASRRGAPSYEQYF
cdr3_nt: TGTGCCAGCAGGCGGGGGGCCCCCTCCTACGAGCAGTACTTC

v_call: TRBV4-1
j_call: TRBJ2-3
d_call: TRBD2
clone_size: .
cdr3_aa: CASSQDASGGGTDTQYF
cdr3_nt: TGCGCCAGCAGCCAAGACGCTAGCGGGGGGGGCACAGATACGCAGTATTTT

v_call: TRBV18
j_call: TRBJ2-7
d_call: TRBD1
clone_size: .
cdr3_aa: CASSPRGPGASGEQYF
cdr3_nt: TGTGCCAGCTCGCCTAGGGGGCCCGGGGCCTCGGGCGAGCAGTACTTC

v_call: TRBV18
j_call: TRBJ2-3
d_call: TRBD1
clone_size: .
cdr3_aa: CASSPRTGAADTQYF
cdr3_nt: TGTGCCAGCTCACCGAGGACAGGGGCGGCAGATACGCAGTATTTT

v_call: TRBV10-3
j_call: TRBJ2-5
d_call: TRBD1
clone_size: .
cdr3_aa: CAISDFNRGQETQYF
cdr3_nt: TGTGCCATCAGTGATTTTAACAGGGGGCAAGAGACCCAGTACTTC

v_call: TRBV7-8
j_call: TRBJ2-1
d_call: TRBD2
clone_size: .
cdr3_aa: CASSLVLSGGDNEQFF
cdr3_nt: TGTGCCAGCAGCTTAGTGTTGAGCGGGGGTGACAATGAGCAGTTCTTC

v_call: TRBV15
j_call: TRBJ2-7
d_call: .
clone_size: few
cdr3_aa: CATSRDVWRNRTYEQYF
cdr3_nt: TGTGCCACCAGCAGAGACGTCTGGAGGAACCGGACCTACGAGCAGTACTTC

v_call: TRBV28
j_call: TRBJ2-7
d_call: .
clone_size: once
cdr3_aa: CASSFGGFTYEQYF
cdr3_nt: TGTGCCAGCAGTTTCGGCGGCTTCACCTACGAGCAGTACTTC

v_call: TRBV19
j_call: TRBJ1-5
d_call: .
clone_size: once
cdr3_aa: CASSIPGNSNQPQHF
cdr3_nt: TGTGCCAGTAGTATCCCAGGGAATAGCAATCAGCCCCAGCATTTT

v_call: TRBV10-3
j_call: TRBJ2-3
d_call: .
clone_size: .
cdr3_aa: CAISESQDQDTQYF
cdr3_nt: TGTGCCATCAGTGAGTCCCAGGATCAGGATACGCAGTATTTT

v_call: TRBV7-3
j_call: TRBJ1-1
d_call: .
clone_size: .
cdr3_aa: CASSLQLNTEAFF
cdr3_nt: TGTGCCAGCAGCCTTCAACTTAACACTGAAGCTTTCTTT

v_call: TRBV28
j_call: TRBJ2-3
d_call: TRBD2
clone_size: .
cdr3_aa: CASSLMVWTSGSSQYF
cdr3_nt: TGTGCCAGCAGTTTAATGGTGTGGACTAGCGGGTCATCGCAGTATTTT

v_call: TRBV10-2
j_call: TRBJ1-5
d_call: .
clone_size: .
cdr3_aa: CASSPQLGNQPQHF
cdr3_nt: TGCGCCAGCAGTCCCCAACTTGGCAATCAGCCCCAGCATTTT

v_call: TRBV13
j_call: TRBJ1-3
d_call: TRBD1
clone_size: once
cdr3_aa: CASSQTGRGNTIYF
cdr3_nt: TGTGCCAGCAGCCAGACAGGGCGTGGAAACACCATATATTTT

v_call: TRBV7-9
j_call: TRBJ1-2
d_call: .
clone_size: .
cdr3_aa: CASSPRELNYGYTF
cdr3_nt: TGTGCCAGCAGCCCCCGAGAGTTAAACTATGGCTACACCTTC

v_call: TRBV5-5
j_call: TRBJ1-5
d_call: .
clone_size: .
cdr3_aa: CASSPTTASRNQPQHF
cdr3_nt: TGTGCCAGCAGCCCTACGACAGCGTCCCGCAATCAGCCCCAGCATTTT

v_call: TRBV9
j_call: TRBJ2-5
d_call: .
clone_size: once
cdr3_aa: CASSVDLAQTQYF
cdr3_nt: TGTGCCAGCAGCGTAGACCTAGCGCAGACCCAGTACTTC

v_call: TRBV4-2
j_call: TRBJ1-5
d_call: .
clone_size: .
cdr3_aa: CASSQGYGGNQPQHF
cdr3_nt: TGTGCCAGCAGCCAAGGCTACGGGGGCAATCAGCCCCAGCATTTT